Here is one TCR beta chain with its context. The target antigen is unknown. The germline V and J ends were trimmed by 5 bases and 6 bases, with 15 bases remaining between them. This CDR3 has 14 amino acids. CDR1 is SGHVS, CDR2 FNYEAQ, per germline. Those who donated were healthy bone marrow donors. The sample is drawn from a study of cytomegalovirus exposure and HLA in healthy donors. Study results and caveats: Earlier analysis found most TCR beta V segments productive about 87% or about 30% of the time.

Primers included in the PCR were 60 Vbeta and 13 Jbeta primers. TCRdb's copy holds only in-frame clones and misses some; the assay was immunoSEQ multiplex PCR. The table lists around 100,000 clones. This TCR was sampled from a man in his fifties or sixties in good health and CMV-seronegative. Sequenced input: PBMCs. The rearrangement joins TRBV7-6 to TRBJ2-3; D ambiguous. DNA for the CDR3: TGTGCCAGCAGCCCAACTTCATATAAGGATACGCAGTATTTT. This encodes CASSPTSYKDTQYF.